The entry that follows covers one T cell receptor beta chain sequence. Its antigen is unidentified. This specimen comes from a study of cytomegalovirus exposure and HLA in healthy donors. Trimming cost V 3 bases and J 0 bases, with 10 bases left between them. This CDR3 has 15 amino acids. Looked up from germline, CDR1 is KGHSH and CDR2 is LQKENI. The PCR was carried out with 60 Vbeta primers and 13 Jbeta primers. Only in-frame clones appear in the TCRdb table, and some are missing; sequencing was by immunoSEQ multiplex PCR. Its table lists 100,000 to 150,000 clones. Study conclusions and caveats: Overall, roughly 170 TCR beta chains were annotated as cytomegalovirus-associated. From TCR beta sequences, most subjects' HLA-A and HLA-B alleles were reportedly predicted accurately.

V gene TRBV18 combines with J gene TRBJ2-3; the D is unclear. The sequencing input was PBMCs. This receptor was identified in a woman aged 40 to 49 in good health and CMV-seropositive. CDR3 protein: CASSPGATSTDTQYF. The CDR3 bases are TGTGCCAGCTCACCGGGCGCAACTAGCACAGATACGCAGTATTTT. The full variable domain, with the rest looked up from reference TRBV18 and TRBJ2-3, is NAGVMQNPRHLVRRRGQEARLRCSPMKGHSHVYWYRQLPEEGLKFMVYLQKENIIDESGMPKERFSAEFPKEGPSILRIQQVVRGDSAAYFCASSPGATSTDTQYFGPGTRLTVL.